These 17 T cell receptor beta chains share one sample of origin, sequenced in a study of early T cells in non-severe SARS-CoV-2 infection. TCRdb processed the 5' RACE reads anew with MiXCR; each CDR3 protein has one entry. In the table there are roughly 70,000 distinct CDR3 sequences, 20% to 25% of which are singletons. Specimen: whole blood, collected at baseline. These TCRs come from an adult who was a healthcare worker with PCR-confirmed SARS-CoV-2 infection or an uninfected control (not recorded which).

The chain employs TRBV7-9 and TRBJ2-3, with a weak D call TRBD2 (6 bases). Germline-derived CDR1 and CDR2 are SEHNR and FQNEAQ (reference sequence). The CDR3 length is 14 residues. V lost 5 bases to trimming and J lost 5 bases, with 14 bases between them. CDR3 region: CASSLGGAKDTQYF. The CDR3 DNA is TGTGCCAGCAGCCTCGGAGGGGCGAAAGATACGCAGTATTTT.

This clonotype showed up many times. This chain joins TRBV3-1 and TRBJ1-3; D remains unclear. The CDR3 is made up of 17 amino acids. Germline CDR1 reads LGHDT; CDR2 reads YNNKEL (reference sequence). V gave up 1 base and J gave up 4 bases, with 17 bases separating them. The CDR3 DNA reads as TGTGCCAGCAGCCAAGTTCTCGGACCAACGGGAGGAAACACCATATATTTT. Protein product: CASSQVLGPTGGNTIYF.

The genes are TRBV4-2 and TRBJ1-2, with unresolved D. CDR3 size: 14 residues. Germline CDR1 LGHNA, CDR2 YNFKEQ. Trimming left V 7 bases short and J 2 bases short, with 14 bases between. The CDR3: CASTPVKGNYGYTF. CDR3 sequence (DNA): TGTGCCAGCACCCCCGTCAAGGGAAACTATGGCTACACCTTC.

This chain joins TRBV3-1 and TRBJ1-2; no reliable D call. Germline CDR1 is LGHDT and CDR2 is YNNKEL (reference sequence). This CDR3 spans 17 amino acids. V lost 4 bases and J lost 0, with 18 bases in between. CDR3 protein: CASSPREGLQANYGYTF. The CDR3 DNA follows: TGTGCCAGCAGCCCCCGCGAGGGCCTTCAAGCTAACTATGGCTACACCTTC.

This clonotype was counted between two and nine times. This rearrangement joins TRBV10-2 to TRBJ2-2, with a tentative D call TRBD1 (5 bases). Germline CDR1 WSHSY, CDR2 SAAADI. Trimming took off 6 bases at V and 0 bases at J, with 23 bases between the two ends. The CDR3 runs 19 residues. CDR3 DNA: TGCGCCAGCAGACACTCCCGGATGGGGCTATCCGCGAACACCGGGGAGCTGTTTTTT. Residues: CASRHSRMGLSANTGELFF.

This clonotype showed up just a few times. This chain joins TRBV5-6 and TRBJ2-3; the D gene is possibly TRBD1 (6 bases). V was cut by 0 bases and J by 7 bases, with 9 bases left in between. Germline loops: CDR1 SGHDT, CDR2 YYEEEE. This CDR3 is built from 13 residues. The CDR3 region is CASSLGGQNTQYF. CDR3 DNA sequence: TGTGCCAGCAGCTTGGGGGGACAAAATACGCAGTATTTT.

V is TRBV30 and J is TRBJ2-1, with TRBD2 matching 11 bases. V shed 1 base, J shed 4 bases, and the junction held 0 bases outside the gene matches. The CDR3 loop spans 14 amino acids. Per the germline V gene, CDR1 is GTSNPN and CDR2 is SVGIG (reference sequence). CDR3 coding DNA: TGTGCCTGGAGTGGGACTAGCGGGTACAATGAGCAGTTCTTC. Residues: CAWSGTSGYNEQFF.

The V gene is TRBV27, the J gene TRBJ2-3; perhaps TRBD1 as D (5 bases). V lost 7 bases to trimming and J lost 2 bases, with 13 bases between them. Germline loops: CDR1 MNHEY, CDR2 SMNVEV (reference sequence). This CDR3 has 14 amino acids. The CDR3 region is CASKGLANTDTQYF. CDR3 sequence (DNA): TGTGCCAGCAAGGGGCTGGCGAACACAGATACGCAGTATTTT.

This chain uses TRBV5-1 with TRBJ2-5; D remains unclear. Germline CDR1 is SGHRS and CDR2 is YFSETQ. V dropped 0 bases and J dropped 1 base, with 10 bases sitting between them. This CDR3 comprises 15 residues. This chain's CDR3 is CASSLDMYSQETQYF. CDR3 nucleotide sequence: TGCGCCAGCAGCTTGGACATGTACTCCCAAGAGACCCAGTACTTC. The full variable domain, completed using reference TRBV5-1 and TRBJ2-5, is KAGVTQTPRYLIKTRGQQVTLSCSPISGHRSVSWYQQTPGQGLQFLFEYFSETQRNKGNFPGRFSGRQFSNSRSEMNVSTLELGDSALYLCASSLDMYSQETQYFGPGTRLLVL.

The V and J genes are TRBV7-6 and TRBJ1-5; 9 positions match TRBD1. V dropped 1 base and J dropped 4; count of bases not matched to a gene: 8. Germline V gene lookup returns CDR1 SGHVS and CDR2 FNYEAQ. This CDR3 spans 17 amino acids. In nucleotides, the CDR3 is TGTGCCAGCAGCTTAGATTACGGGACAGGGCTGAATCAGCCCCAGCATTTT. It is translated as CASSLDYGTGLNQPQHF.

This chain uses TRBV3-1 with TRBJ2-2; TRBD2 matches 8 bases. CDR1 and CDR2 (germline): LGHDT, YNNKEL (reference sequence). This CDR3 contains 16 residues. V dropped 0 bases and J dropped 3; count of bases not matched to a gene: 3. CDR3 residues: CASSQDPRGDTGELFF. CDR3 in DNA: TGTGCCAGCAGCCAAGATCCGCGGGGGGACACCGGGGAGCTGTTTTTT. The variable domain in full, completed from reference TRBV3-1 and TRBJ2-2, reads DTAVSQTPKYLVTQMGNDKSIKCEQNLGHDTMYWYKQDSKKFLKIMFSYNNKELIINETVPNRFSPKSPDKAHLNLHINSLELGDSAVYFCASSQDPRGDTGELFFGEGSRLTVL.

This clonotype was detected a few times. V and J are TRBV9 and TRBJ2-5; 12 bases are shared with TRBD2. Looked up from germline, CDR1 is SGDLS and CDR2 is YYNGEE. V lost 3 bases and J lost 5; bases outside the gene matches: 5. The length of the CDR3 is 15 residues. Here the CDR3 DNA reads TGTGCCAGCAGCGGACTAGCGGGGGCGATGGAGACCCAGTACTTC. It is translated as CASSGLAGAMETQYF.

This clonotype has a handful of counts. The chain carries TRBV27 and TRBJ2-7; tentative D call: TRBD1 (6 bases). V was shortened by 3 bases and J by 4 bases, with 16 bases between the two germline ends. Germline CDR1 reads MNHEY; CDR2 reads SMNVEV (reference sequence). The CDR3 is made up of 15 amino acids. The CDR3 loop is CASSFYRDKLYEQYF. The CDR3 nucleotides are TGTGCCAGCAGTTTTTACCGGGACAAATTATACGAGCAGTACTTC.

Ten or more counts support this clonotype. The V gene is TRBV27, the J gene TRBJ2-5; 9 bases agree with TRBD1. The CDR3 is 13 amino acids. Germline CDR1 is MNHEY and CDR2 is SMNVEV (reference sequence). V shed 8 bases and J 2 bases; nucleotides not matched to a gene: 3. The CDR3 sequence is CASSDRGQETQYF. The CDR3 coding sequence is TGTGCCAGCTCCGACAGGGGGCAAGAGACCCAGTACTTC.

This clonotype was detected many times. The CDR3 sequence is CASSQDFATVSYNEQFF. The CDR3 nucleotides are TGTGCCAGCAGCCAAGACTTCGCGACAGTCTCCTACAATGAGCAGTTCTTC. This sequence joins TRBV3-1 and TRBJ2-1; tentatively, D is TRBD1 (5 bases). Trimming left V 0 bases short and J 0 bases short, with 12 bases between. CDR3 length: 17 amino acids. Germline V lookup: CDR1 LGHDT, CDR2 YNNKEL (reference sequence).

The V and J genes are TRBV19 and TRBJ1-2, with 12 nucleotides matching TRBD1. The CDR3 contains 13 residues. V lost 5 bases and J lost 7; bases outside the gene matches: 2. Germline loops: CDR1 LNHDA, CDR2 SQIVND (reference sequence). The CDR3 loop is CASSGTGGVGYTF. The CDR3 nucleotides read TGTGCCAGTAGTGGGACAGGGGGCGTTGGCTACACCTTC.

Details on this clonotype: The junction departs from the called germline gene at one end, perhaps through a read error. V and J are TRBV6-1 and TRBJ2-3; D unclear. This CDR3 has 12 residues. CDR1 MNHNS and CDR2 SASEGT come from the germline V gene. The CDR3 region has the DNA TGTGCCAGCGTCCTTAGCACAGATACGCAGTATTTC. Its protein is CASVLSTDTQYF.